The 28 T cell receptor beta chains given below trace back to one sample, sequenced in a study of OX40 agonist ivuxolimab in advanced cancers. Only in-frame clones appear in the TCRdb table, and some are missing; sequencing was by immunoSEQ multiplex PCR. The repertoire consists of 70,000 to 80,000 clones, with about 85% occurring once and the leading ten covering approximately 1.4%. The sample was CD4+ or CD8+ T cells sorted from blood, taken in a trial of the OX40 agonist ivuxolimab. These receptors were obtained from an adult with an advanced solid tumor such as melanoma, head and neck, liver or kidney cancer.

This chain connects TRBV5-1 to TRBJ2-1; 8 positions agree with TRBD1. CDR3 length: 14 amino acids. The germline CDR1 and CDR2 sequences are SGHRS and YFSETQ. V lost 0 bases and J lost 10; bases outside the gene matches: 6. The CDR3 nucleotides are TGCGCCAGCAGCTTGGCCCCAGGGGGCGGCGAGCAGTTCTTC. It is translated as CASSLAPGGGEQFF.

This clone has a single count. V and J are TRBV7-9 and TRBJ1-5; 11 bases are a match to TRBD1. Looked up from germline, CDR1 is SEHNR and CDR2 is FQNEAQ (reference sequence). The CDR3 consists of 15 residues. V shed 1 base, J shed 9 bases, and the junction held 5 bases outside the gene matches. The CDR3 coding sequence is TGTGCCAGCAGCTTAGGGGGACAGGGGGGGAGGCCCCAGCATTTT. It is translated as CASSLGGQGGRPQHF.

The chain employs TRBV27 and TRBJ2-5; D might be TRBD1 (6 bases). Trimming pared 1 base from V and 4 bases from J, leaving 7 bases between. CDR1 MNHEY and CDR2 SMNVEV come from the germline V gene (reference sequence). This CDR3 is built from 13 residues. This CDR3 is CASSLLGAETQYF. CDR3 sequence (DNA): TGTGCCAGCAGTTTATTGGGGGCAGAGACCCAGTACTTC.

The CDR3 bases are TGTGCCAGCATGACCGGAGGGGCGGCTGAAGCTTTCTTT. It translates to CASMTGGAAEAFF. The rearrangement joins TRBV6-6 to TRBJ1-1, with D possibly matching TRBD1 (5 bases). The CDR3 has 13 amino acids. Germline values: CDR1 MNHNY, CDR2 SVGAGI (reference sequence). Trimming removed 7 bases at V and 6 bases at J, with 15 bases between.

J is TRBJ2-1 and V is TRBV6-5; no definite D call. Trimming left V 8 bases short and J 1 base short, with 12 bases between. The CDR3 length is 14 residues. Germline V gene sequence: CDR1 MNHEY, CDR2 SVGAGI. The CDR3 DNA is TGTGCCAGCGCCAACCCCGGATCCTACAATGAGCAGTTCTTC. As protein: CASANPGSYNEQFF.

The rearrangement links TRBV10-1 to TRBJ1-3; D not resolved. The CDR3 runs 15 residues. Trimming stripped 3 bases from V and 3 bases from J, with 12 bases between. The germline V gene encodes CDR1 WNHNN and CDR2 SYGVQD (reference sequence). CDR3 region: CASSDRGSGGNTIYF. The CDR3 DNA follows: TGCGCCAGCAGTGATCGGGGTTCCGGTGGAAACACCATATATTTT.

This clone has only a few counts. The chain uses TRBV29-1 and TRBJ2-3, with D unresolved. CDR3 length: 10 residues. CDR1 and CDR2 from the germline V gene are SQVTM and ANQGSEA. Trimming removed 8 bases from V and 2 bases from J, with 5 bases in between. CDR3 loop: CSSYTDTQYF. The DNA for the CDR3 is TGCAGCTCCTACACAGATACGCAGTATTTT.

The V and J genes are TRBV7-3 and TRBJ2-7; D unresolved. The CDR3 runs 12 residues. Looked up from germline, CDR1 is SGHTA and CDR2 is FQGTGA. V lost 5 bases and J 10 bases, leaving 15 bases between the germline ends. This CDR3 reads CASSPGPDVQYF. DNA of the CDR3: TGTGCCAGCAGCCCCGGGCCCGATGTACAGTACTTC.

The chain carries TRBV6-5 and TRBJ1-2; 7 bases fit TRBD1. The CDR3 spans 14 residues. Trimming cost V 4 bases and J 0 bases; bases outside gene matches: 2. Germline V lookup: CDR1 MNHEY, CDR2 SVGAGI. The CDR3 bases are TGTGCCAGCAGTTGGGACAGAACTAACTATGGCTACACCTTC. Encoded protein: CASSWDRTNYGYTF.

This clone was seen just once. The CDR3 loop is CASSISANEQFF. The CDR3 DNA sequence: TGTGCCAGTAGTATATCAGCGAACGAGCAGTTCTTC. The gene calls are TRBV19 and TRBJ2-1; D call uncertain. Trimming took 2 bases from V and 10 from J, leaving 9 bases between them. Per the germline V gene, CDR1 is LNHDA and CDR2 is SQIVND (reference sequence). The CDR3 loop spans 12 amino acids.

The chain joins TRBV11-1 to TRBJ2-1, with 7 bases identical to TRBD2. Looked up from germline, CDR1 is SGHAT and CDR2 is FQDESV (reference sequence). The V and J ends lost 4 bases and 6 bases, in that order; junction bases with no gene match: 9. The CDR3 runs to 15 residues. CDR3 region: CASSSPGTKFNEQFF. In nucleotides, the CDR3 is TGTGCCAGCAGCTCCCCCGGGACTAAATTCAATGAGCAGTTCTTC.

As regards this clone: At one boundary the junction diverges from the germline segment, which might be a read error. This chain uses TRBV2 with TRBJ2-2; the D gene is possibly TRBD2 (5 bases). This CDR3 has 12 amino acids. CDR1 is SNHLY and CDR2 is FYNNEI in the germline V gene. This CDR3 reads CASTRAGERLSF. In DNA form, the CDR3 reads TGTGCCAGCACGCGGGCCGGGGAGCGTTTATCGTTT.

This rearrangement joins TRBV5-1 to TRBJ2-1; 7 nucleotides line up with TRBD1. With 0 bases clipped from V and 9 bases from J, the junction kept 9 bases outside the gene matches. Germline assignment: CDR1 SGHRS and CDR2 YFSETQ. This CDR3 comprises 15 residues. As DNA, the CDR3 is TGCGCCAGCAGCTTGGGACAGGGCCCTTTATTTGAGCAGTTCTTC. Amino acid sequence: CASSLGQGPLFEQFF.

This chain joins TRBV30 and TRBJ2-1; perhaps TRBD1 as D (6 bases). CDR1 is GTSNPN, CDR2 SVGIG, per germline (reference sequence). Trimming took 3 bases from V and 7 from J, leaving 13 bases between them. The CDR3 runs 13 residues. The CDR3 coding sequence is TGTGCCTGGAGGACAGGATGGGTTAATGAGCAGTTCTTC. The encoded protein is CAWRTGWVNEQFF.

The chain uses TRBV19 and TRBJ1-5; unclear D gene. This CDR3 region has 14 residues. Trimming pared 3 bases from V and 5 bases from J, leaving 11 bases between. From germline, CDR1 is LNHDA and CDR2 SQIVND (reference sequence). Here the CDR3 reads CASSMTQVYQPQHF. For the CDR3, the DNA is TGTGCCAGTAGTATGACCCAGGTCTATCAGCCCCAGCATTTT. Based on the CDR3 plus reference TRBV19 and TRBJ1-5, the full variable domain is DGGITQSPKYLFRKEGQNVTLSCEQNLNHDAMYWYRQDPGQGLRLIYYSQIVNDFQKGDIAEGYSVSREKKESFPLTVTSAQKNPTAFYLCASSMTQVYQPQHFGDGTRLSIL.

Worth noting for this clone: Other DNA sequences in this sample translate to the same CDR3. The V and J genes are TRBV10-1 and TRBJ2-3; D possibly uses TRBD1 or TRBD2 (5 bases each). The CDR3 consists of 13 residues. V lost 8 bases and J 3 bases, leaving 12 bases between the germline ends. Germline CDR1 WNHNN, CDR2 SYGVQD (reference sequence). In DNA form, the CDR3 reads TGCGCCAGCTCAGACAGCGGTACAGATACGCAGTATTTT. Encoded protein: CASSDSGTDTQYF.

J is TRBJ1-1 and V is TRBV5-6, with a possible D match to TRBD1 (6 bases). Germline-derived CDR1 and CDR2 are SGHDT and YYEEEE. Trimming pared 2 bases from V and 4 bases from J, leaving 9 bases between. CDR3 length equals 13 residues. The CDR3, as DNA: TGTGCCAGCAGCTTCCTGACAGGCACTGAAGCTTTCTTT. This codes for CASSFLTGTEAFF.

This sequence joins TRBV19 and TRBJ1-1, with no clear D. Looked up from germline, CDR1 is LNHDA and CDR2 is SQIVND (reference sequence). Trimming removed 1 base at V and 2 bases at J, with 5 bases between. The CDR3 totals 13 residues. CDR3 sequence (DNA): TGTGCCAGTAGTATAGGACAAAACACTGAAGCTTTCTTT. Its protein is CASSIGQNTEAFF.

This clone turned up a few times. This chain joins TRBV29-1 and TRBJ2-3; D is uncertain. CDR3 length: 12 amino acids. Per germline, CDR1 SQVTM and CDR2 ANQGSEA. V was clipped by 8 bases and J by 2 bases, with 11 bases between them. CDR3 region: CSSVSPTDTQYF. CDR3 sequence (DNA): TGCAGCTCAGTTAGCCCCACAGATACGCAGTATTTT.

The genes are TRBV10-1 and TRBJ1-2; possible D gene TRBD1, 5 bases. V was cut by 0 bases and J by 8 bases, with 16 bases left in between. This CDR3 contains 15 residues. In germline, CDR1 is WNHNN, CDR2 SYGVQD (reference sequence). The CDR3 DNA reads TGCGCCAGCAGTGAGTCGCGGGGACCCTGGAGAGGCTACACCTTC. It is translated as CASSESRGPWRGYTF.

This sequence joins TRBV18 and TRBJ2-1; TRBD1 matches 7 bases. Germline CDR1 and CDR2: KGHSH and LQKENI. The CDR3 covers 13 residues. V trimming: 6 bases; J trimming: 8 bases; junction bases outside the gene matches: 7. The DNA of the CDR3 is TGTGCCAGCTCTCGACAGGGTAGGGATGAGCAGTTCTTC. Translating gives CASSRQGRDEQFF.

This clone has more than one count but fewer than ten. The gene calls are TRBV9 and TRBJ2-7; D perhaps matches TRBD2 (6 bases). Trimming shortened V by 1 base and J by 5 bases, and 13 bases separated the two germline ends. Germline V gene sequence: CDR1 SGDLS, CDR2 YYNGEE. This CDR3 is 14 amino acids long. CDR3 DNA sequence: TGTGCCAGCAGCGTACGGGGGATGGGGAACGAGCAGTACTTC. Translating it yields CASSVRGMGNEQYF.

The chain joins TRBV28 to TRBJ1-1; TRBD1 might be the D (6 bases). This CDR3 is built from 14 residues. Looked up from germline, CDR1 is MDHEN and CDR2 is SYDVKM. V was trimmed by 5 bases and J by 5 bases, leaving 15 bases between them. The DNA of the CDR3 is TGTGCCAGCAGTCCGAACAGGGAGTCGACTGAAGCTTTCTTT. It encodes CASSPNRESTEAFF. Filled out from reference TRBV28 and TRBJ1-1, the complete variable domain reads DVKVTQSSRYLVKRTGEKVFLECVQDMDHENMFWYRQDPGLGLRLIYFSYDVKMKEKGDIPEGYSVSREKKERFSLILESASTNQTSMYLCASSPNRESTEAFFGQGTRLTVV.

This clone was recorded only once. The rearrangement uses TRBV5-1 and TRBJ2-7; D is possibly TRBD1 (5 bases). Germline loops: CDR1 SGHRS, CDR2 YFSETQ. The germline V and J ends were trimmed by 4 bases and 2 bases, with 7 bases remaining between them. The CDR3 covers 12 residues. The CDR3, as DNA: TGCGCCAGCAGCGTGACAGCCTACGAGCAGTACTTC. The encoded protein is CASSVTAYEQYF.

This clone was counted once. The rearrangement joins TRBV2 to TRBJ1-2; 11 bases line up with TRBD1. J was trimmed by 2 bases and V by 6 bases; bases with no gene match: 2. Germline V gene lookup returns CDR1 SNHLY and CDR2 FYNNEI. The CDR3 is made up of 14 amino acids. CDR3 loop: CASRGQGVNYGYTF. The CDR3 DNA follows: TGTGCCAGCAGGGGACAGGGGGTGAACTATGGCTACACCTTC.

The rearrangement joins TRBV28 to TRBJ2-7; 11 bases are shared with TRBD1. CDR1 MDHEN and CDR2 SYDVKM come from the germline V gene. The CDR3 length is 15 residues. Germline trimming cut 4 bases from V and 3 bases from J; bases unmatched to any gene: 5. This chain's CDR3 is CASSSTGTGGYEQYF. CDR3 in DNA: TGTGCCAGCAGTTCAACCGGGACAGGGGGCTACGAGCAGTACTTC.

The DNA for the CDR3 is TGCGCCAGCAGCTTGCAAGCTCCAGAGACCCAGTACTTC. This encodes CASSLQAPETQYF. This sequence joins TRBV5-1 and TRBJ2-5; D is undetermined. The CDR3 loop spans 13 amino acids. The germline V and J ends were trimmed by 1 base and 4 bases, with 8 bases remaining between them. Germline V CDR1 and CDR2: SGHRS, YFSETQ. Supplemented by reference TRBV5-1 and TRBJ2-5, the full variable domain reads KAGVTQTPRYLIKTRGQQVTLSCSPISGHRSVSWYQQTPGQGLQFLFEYFSETQRNKGNFPGRFSGRQFSNSRSEMNVSTLELGDSALYLCASSLQAPETQYFGPGTRLLVL.

V usage is TRBV5-1 and J usage is TRBJ1-4, with 9 bases matching TRBD1. The V gene's germline CDR1 is SGHRS and CDR2 YFSETQ. V gave up 4 bases and J gave up 4 bases; unmatched junction bases: 5. The CDR3 has 15 amino acids. The CDR3, as DNA: TGCGCCAGCAGCCGGACAGGGGCGGGTAATGAAAAACTGTTTTTT. The encoded protein is CASSRTGAGNEKLFF.